This T cell receptor (beta chain) is from a study of PD-L1 blockade in urothelial cancer. Background on the study: Patients had received 0 to 3 prior chemotherapy regimens. Blood analyses occurred 3 weeks (second dose) and 6 weeks post treatment start.

Described time point: peripheral blood 6 weeks after treatment start. Measured with immunoSEQ multiplex PCR; TCRdb has only the in-frame clones, and not every one. The sample comprises 25,000 to 35,000 clones, 79% of which are singletons, and around 3.1% rests with the top ten. The sequence was collected from a man between 65 and 85 years old with urothelial cancer. This specimen was PBMCs, taken around atezolizumab (anti-PD-L1) treatment.

The CDR3 spells CASSVSGGDTQYF. CDR3 sequence (DNA): TGTGCCAGCAGCGTATCAGGAGGGGATACGCAGTATTTT. The rearrangement uses TRBV7-3 and TRBJ2-3, with D possibly being TRBD2 (6 bases). The CDR3 sequence is 13 residues long. Trimming stripped 5 bases from V and 6 bases from J, with 12 bases between. Germline lookup yields CDR1 SGHTA and CDR2 FQGTGA. The complete variable domain, with remaining parts taken from reference TRBV7-3 and TRBJ2-3, reads GAGVSQTPSNKVTEKGKYVELRCDPISGHTALYWYRQSLGQGPEFLIYFQGTGAADDSGLPNDRFFAVRPEGSVSTLKIQRTERGDSAVYLCASSVSGGDTQYFGPGTRLTVL.